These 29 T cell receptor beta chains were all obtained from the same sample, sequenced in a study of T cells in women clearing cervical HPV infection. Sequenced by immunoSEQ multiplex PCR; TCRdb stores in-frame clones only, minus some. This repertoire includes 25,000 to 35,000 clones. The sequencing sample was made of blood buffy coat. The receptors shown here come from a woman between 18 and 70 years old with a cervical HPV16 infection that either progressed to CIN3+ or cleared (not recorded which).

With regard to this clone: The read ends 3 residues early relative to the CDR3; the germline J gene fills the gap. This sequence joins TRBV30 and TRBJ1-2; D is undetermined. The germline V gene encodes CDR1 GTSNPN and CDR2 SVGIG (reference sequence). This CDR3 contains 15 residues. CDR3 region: CAWSRLALAGYDYTF. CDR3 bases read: TGTGCCTGGAGTCGATTAGCGCTAGCGGGGTACGAC.

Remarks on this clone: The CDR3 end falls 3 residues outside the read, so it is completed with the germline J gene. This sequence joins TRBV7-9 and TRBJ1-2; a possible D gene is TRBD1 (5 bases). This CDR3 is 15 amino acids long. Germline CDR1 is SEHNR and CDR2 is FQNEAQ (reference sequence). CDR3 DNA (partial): TGTGCCAGCGTGGCCGGCAGGGTGAGATACAATGAC. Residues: CASVAGRVRYND. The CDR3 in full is CASVAGRVRYNDYTF. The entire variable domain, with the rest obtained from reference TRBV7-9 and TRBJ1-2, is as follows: DTGVSQNPRHKITKRGQNVTFRCDPISEHNRLYWYRQTLGQGPEFLTYFQNEAQLEKSRLLSDRFSAERPKGSFSTLEIQRTEQGDSAMYLCASVAGRVRYNDYTFGSGTRLTVV.

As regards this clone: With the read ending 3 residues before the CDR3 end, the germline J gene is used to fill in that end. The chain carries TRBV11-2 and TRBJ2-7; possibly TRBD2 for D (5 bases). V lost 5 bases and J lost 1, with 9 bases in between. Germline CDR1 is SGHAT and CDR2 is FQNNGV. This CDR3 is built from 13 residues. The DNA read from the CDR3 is TGTGCCAGCAGCGCCGGGGTTTCCTACGAG. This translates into CASSAGVSYE. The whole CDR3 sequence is CASSAGVSYEQYF.

CDR3 residues: CASSPTTSGDNDYTF. The sequenced part of the CDR3 DNA is TGTGCCAGCAGCCCCACGACTAGCGGGGACAATGAC. This chain links TRBV7-9 with TRBJ1-2; D may be TRBD1 (6 bases). The CDR3 end is not reached by the read, which stops 3 residues before it; the germline J gene fills it in. This CDR3 has 15 residues. Germline-derived CDR1 and CDR2 are SEHNR and FQNEAQ (reference sequence).

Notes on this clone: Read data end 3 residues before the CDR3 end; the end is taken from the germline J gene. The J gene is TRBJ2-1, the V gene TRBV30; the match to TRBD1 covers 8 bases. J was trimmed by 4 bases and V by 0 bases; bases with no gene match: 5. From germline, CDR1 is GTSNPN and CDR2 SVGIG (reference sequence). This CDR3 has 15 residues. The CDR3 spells CAWSVRQGAYNEQFF. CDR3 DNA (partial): TGTGCCTGGAGTGTACGGCAGGGGGCTTACAATGAG.

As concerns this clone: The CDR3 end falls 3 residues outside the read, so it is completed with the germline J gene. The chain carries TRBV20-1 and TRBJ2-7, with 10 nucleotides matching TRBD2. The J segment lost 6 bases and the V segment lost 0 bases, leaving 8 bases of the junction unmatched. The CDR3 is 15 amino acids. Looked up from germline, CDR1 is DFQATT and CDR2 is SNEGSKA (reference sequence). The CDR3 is CSARDQRGGPSEQYF. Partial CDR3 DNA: TGCAGTGCTAGAGATCAGCGGGGGGGTCCCTCCGAG.

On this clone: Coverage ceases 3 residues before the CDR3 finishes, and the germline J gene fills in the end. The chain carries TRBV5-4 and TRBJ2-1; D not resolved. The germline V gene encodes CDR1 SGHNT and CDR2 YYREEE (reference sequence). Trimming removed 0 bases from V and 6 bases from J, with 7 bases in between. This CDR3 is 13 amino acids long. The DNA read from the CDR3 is TGTGCCAGCAGCTTGGGGCCCCCCAATGAG. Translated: CASSLGPPNE. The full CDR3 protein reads CASSLGPPNEQFF.

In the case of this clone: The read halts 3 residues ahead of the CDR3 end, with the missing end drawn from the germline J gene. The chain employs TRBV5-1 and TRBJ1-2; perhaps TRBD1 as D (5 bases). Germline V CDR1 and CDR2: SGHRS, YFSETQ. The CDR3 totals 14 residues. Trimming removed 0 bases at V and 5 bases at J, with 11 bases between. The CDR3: CASSLDQGVYGYTF. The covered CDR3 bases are TGCGCCAGCAGCTTGGATCAGGGAGTATATGGC.

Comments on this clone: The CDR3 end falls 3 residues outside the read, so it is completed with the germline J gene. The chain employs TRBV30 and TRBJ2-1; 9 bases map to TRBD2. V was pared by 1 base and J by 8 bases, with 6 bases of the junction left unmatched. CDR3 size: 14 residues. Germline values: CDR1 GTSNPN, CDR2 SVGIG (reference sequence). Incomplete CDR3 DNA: TGTGCCTGGAGTGCCTCTAGCGGGAAGGATGAG. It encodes CAWSASSGKDE. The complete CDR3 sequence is CAWSASSGKDEQFF.

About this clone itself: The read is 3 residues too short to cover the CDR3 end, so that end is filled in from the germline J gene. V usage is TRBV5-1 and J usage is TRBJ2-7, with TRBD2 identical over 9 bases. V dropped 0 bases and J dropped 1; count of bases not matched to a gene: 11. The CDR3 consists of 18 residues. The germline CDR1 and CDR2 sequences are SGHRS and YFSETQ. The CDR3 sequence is CASSLAPGLASGSYEQYF. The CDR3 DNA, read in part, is TGCGCCAGCAGCTTGGCCCCGGGACTAGCTTCGGGGTCCTACGAG. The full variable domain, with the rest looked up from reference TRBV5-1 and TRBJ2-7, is KAGVTQTPRYLIKTRGQQVTLSCSPISGHRSVSWYQQTPGQGLQFLFEYFSETQRNKGNFPGRFSGRQFSNSRSEMNVSTLELGDSALYLCASSLAPGLASGSYEQYFGPGTRLTVT.

Partial CDR3 DNA: TGTGCCTGGAGTCCGGGACAGTTCTCCTACGAG. Protein product: CAWSPGQFSYE. The CDR3 in full is CAWSPGQFSYEQYF. The V and J genes are TRBV30 and TRBJ2-7, with 7 bases lining up with TRBD1. The sequence runs out 3 residues before the end of the CDR3; the remainder is reconstructed from the germline J gene. In germline, CDR1 is GTSNPN, CDR2 SVGIG (reference sequence). V gave up 2 bases and J gave up 0 bases; unmatched junction bases: 4. CDR3 length: 14 residues.

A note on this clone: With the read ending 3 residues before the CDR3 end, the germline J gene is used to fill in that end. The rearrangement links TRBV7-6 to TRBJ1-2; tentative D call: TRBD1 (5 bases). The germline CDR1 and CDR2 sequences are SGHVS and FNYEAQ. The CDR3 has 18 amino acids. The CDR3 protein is CASSALAGGPDSTDTYTF. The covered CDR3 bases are TGTGCCAGCAGCGCACTAGCGGGGGGACCGGATAGCACAGATACC.

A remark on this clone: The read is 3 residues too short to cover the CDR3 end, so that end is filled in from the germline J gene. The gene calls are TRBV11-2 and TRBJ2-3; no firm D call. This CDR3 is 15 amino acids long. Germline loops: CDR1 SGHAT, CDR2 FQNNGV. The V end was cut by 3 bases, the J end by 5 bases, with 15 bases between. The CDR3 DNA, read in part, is TGTGCCAGCAGCTTCCCCCCCAGGCCTGGAGATACG. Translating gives CASSFPPRPGDT. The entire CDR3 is CASSFPPRPGDTQYF.

Partial CDR3 DNA: TGTGCCAGCAGCCAACGACTAGCTCCTAGGCTAGATACG. This gives the protein CASSQRLAPRLDT. The full CDR3 is CASSQRLAPRLDTQYF. The chain joins TRBV7-6 to TRBJ2-3; 7 bases agree with TRBD2. Read coverage stops 3 residues before the CDR3 terminus; the germline J gene supplies the remainder. The germline V gene encodes CDR1 SGHVS and CDR2 FNYEAQ. V shed 5 bases, J shed 5 bases, and the junction held 13 bases outside the gene matches. This CDR3 is 16 amino acids long.

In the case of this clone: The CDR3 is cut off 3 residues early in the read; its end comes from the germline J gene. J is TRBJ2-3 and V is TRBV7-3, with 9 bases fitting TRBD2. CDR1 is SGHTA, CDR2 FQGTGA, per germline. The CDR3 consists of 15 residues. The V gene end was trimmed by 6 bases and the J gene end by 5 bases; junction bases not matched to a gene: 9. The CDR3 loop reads CASSPGGGARDTQYF. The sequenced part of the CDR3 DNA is TGTGCCAGCAGTCCCGGCGGGGGGGCGAGAGATACG.

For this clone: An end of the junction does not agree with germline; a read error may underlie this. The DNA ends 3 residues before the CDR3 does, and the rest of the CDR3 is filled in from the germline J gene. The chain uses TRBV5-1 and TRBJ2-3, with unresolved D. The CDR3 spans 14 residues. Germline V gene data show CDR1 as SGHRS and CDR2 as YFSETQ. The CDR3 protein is CASSSGHSTETQYF. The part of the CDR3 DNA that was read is TGCGCCAGCAGCTCTGGCCACAGCACAGAGACG.

The covered CDR3 bases are TGTGCCTGGACAGGTCATACCAATTCACCA. Its protein is CAWTGHTNSP. The whole CDR3 protein reads CAWTGHTNSPLFF. V gene TRBV30 combines with J gene TRBJ1-4; D is undetermined. The DNA ends 3 residues before the CDR3 does, and the rest of the CDR3 is filled in from the germline J gene. Germline V gene lookup returns CDR1 GTSNPN and CDR2 SVGIG (reference sequence). This CDR3 has 13 amino acids.

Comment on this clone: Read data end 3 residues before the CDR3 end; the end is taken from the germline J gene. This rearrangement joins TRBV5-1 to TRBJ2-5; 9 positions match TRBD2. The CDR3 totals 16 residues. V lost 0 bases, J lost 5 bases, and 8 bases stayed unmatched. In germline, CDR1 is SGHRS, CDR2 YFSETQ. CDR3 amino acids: CASSLALVAGEETQYF. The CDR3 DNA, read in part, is TGCGCCAGCAGCTTGGCATTAGTAGCGGGAGAGGAGACC. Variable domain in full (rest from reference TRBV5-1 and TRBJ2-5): KAGVTQTPRYLIKTRGQQVTLSCSPISGHRSVSWYQQTPGQGLQFLFEYFSETQRNKGNFPGRFSGRQFSNSRSEMNVSTLELGDSALYLCASSLALVAGEETQYFGPGTRLLVL.

The CDR3 loop is CASSKTGMNTEAFF. CDR3 bases read: TGCGCCAGCAGCAAGACAGGGATGAACACTGAA. The chain joins TRBV5-1 to TRBJ1-1, with 7 bases matching TRBD1. The read falls 3 residues short of the CDR3 end, and the missing part is taken from the germline J gene. Germline values: CDR1 SGHRS, CDR2 YFSETQ. There are 14 residues in the CDR3. V lost 4 bases, J lost 0 bases, and 3 bases stayed unmatched.

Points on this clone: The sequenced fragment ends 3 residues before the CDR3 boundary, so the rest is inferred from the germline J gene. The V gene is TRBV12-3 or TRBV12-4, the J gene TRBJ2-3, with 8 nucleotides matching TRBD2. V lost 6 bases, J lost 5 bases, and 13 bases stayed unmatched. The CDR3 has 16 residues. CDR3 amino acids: CASSTPSGGPRDTQYF. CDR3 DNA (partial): TGTGCCAGCAGCACCCCGTCGGGGGGGCCAAGAGATACG.

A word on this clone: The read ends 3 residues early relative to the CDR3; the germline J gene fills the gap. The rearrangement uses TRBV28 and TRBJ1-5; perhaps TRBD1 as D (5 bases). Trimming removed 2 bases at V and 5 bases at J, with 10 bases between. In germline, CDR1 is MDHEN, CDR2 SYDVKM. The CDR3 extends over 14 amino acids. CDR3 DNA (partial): TGTGCCAGCAGTTTACGACAGAGACATCAGCCC. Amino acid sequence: CASSLRQRHQP. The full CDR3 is CASSLRQRHQPQHF.

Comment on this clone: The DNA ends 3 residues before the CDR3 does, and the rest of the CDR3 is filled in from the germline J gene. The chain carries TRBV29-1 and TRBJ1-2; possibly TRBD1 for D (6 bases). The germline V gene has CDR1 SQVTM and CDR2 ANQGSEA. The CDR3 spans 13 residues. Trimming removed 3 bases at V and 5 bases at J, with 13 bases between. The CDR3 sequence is CSVEADSLYGYTF. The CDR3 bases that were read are TGCAGCGTTGAGGCGGACAGCCTTTATGGC. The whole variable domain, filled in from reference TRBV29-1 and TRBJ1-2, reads SAVISQKPSRDICQRGTSLTIQCQVDSQVTMMFWYRQQPGQSLTLIATANQGSEATYESGFVIDKFPISRPNLTFSTLTVSNMSPEDSSIYLCSVEADSLYGYTFGSGTRLTVV.

CDR3 DNA (partial): TGTGCCAGCAGCTTAAGATCAGGTGGAAGCTCTGGGGCCAACGTC. Translation: CASSLRSGGSSGANV. The whole CDR3 is CASSLRSGGSSGANVLTF. This chain links TRBV7-3 with TRBJ2-6; no clear D gene. The missing CDR3 end, 3 residues past where the read stops, is filled in from the germline J gene. V was clipped by 1 base and J by 0 bases, with 13 bases between them. Germline CDR1 and CDR2: SGHTA and FQGTGA. This CDR3 contains 18 residues.

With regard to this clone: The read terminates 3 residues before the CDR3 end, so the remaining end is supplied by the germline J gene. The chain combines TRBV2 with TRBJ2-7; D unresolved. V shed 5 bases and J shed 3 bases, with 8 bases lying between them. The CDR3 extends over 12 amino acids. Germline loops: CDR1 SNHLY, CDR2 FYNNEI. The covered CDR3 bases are TGTGCCAGCAGTTTGGCAAACTACGAG. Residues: CASSLANYE. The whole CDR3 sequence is CASSLANYEQYF.

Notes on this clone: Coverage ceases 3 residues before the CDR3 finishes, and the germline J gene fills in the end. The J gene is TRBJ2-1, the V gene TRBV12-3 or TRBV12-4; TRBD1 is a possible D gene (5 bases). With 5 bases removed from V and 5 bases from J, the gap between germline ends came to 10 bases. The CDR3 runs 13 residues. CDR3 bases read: TGTGCCAGCAGTCCAAGGACACACAATGAG. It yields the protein CASSPRTHNE. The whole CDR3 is CASSPRTHNEQFF.

The CDR3 DNA, read in part, is TGTGCCAGCAGCTTTGTGCGGGCAGGAAGTAACAATGAG. It codes for CASSFVRAGSNNE. In full, the CDR3 reads CASSFVRAGSNNEQFF. This sequence joins TRBV7-8 and TRBJ2-1; D might be TRBD2 (5 bases). The read halts 3 residues ahead of the CDR3 end, with the missing end drawn from the germline J gene. There are 16 residues in the CDR3. Germline CDR1 reads SGHVS; CDR2 reads FQNEAQ. V gave up 3 bases and J gave up 5 bases, with 17 bases separating them.

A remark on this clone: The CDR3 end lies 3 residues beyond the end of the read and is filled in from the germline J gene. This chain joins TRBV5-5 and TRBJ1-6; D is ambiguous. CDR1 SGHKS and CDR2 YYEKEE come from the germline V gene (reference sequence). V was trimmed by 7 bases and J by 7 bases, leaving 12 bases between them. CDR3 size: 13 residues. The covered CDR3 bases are TGTGCCAGCTCCCTGCTCGGGAATTCACCC. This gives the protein CASSLLGNSP. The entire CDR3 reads CASSLLGNSPLHF.

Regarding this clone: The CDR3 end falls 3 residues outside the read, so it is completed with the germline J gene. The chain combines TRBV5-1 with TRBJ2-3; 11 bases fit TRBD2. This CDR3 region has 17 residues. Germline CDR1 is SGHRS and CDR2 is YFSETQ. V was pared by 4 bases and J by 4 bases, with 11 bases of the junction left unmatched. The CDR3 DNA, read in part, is TGCGCCAGCAGCAGTTCTAGCGGGGGGAGCGGCGCAGATACG. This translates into CASSSSSGGSGADT. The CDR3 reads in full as CASSSSSGGSGADTQYF.

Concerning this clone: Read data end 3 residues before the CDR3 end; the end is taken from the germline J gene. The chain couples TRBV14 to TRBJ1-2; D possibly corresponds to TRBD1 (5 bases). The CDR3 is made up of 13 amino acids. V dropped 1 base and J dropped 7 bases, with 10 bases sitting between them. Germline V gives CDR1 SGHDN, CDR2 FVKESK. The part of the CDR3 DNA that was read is TGTGCCAGCAGCCAAGGGACATTGCGTGGC. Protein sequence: CASSQGTLRG. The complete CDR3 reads CASSQGTLRGYTF.